The clone carrying this T cell receptor beta chain was detected only once. Antigen unknown. These data are taken from a study of CD8 T cells in ankylosing spondylitis. Study outcomes and limitations: Within ankylosing spondylitis blood, a TCR beta motif made up of under 10 highly homologous variants appeared to be characteristic. Researchers reportedly found disease-linked clones significantly enriched in matched ankylosing spondylitis synovial fluid.

Deletions cut 4 bases from V and 3 bases from J, with 18 bases between. CDR3 size: 17 residues. As the method for making TCR beta libraries, quantitative 5'-RACE with molecular barcodes was used. From the 5' RACE reads, TCRdb called clonotypes with MiXCR, one entry per CDR3 protein. This repertoire shows 670,000 or so distinct CDR3 sequences, 15% to 20% found once; its top ten account for 15% to 20%. The chain carries TRBV12-3 or TRBV12-4 and TRBJ2-2; no clear D gene. This sequence was found in a male donor with ankylosing spondylitis. The sample comprised blood, either unsorted or a sorted T cell fraction (not recorded which). The CDR3 bases are TGTGCCAGCAGTTCTCGGACGGCCCCCTCTTACACCGGGGAGCTGTTTTTT. Amino acid sequence: CASSSRTAPSYTGELFF.